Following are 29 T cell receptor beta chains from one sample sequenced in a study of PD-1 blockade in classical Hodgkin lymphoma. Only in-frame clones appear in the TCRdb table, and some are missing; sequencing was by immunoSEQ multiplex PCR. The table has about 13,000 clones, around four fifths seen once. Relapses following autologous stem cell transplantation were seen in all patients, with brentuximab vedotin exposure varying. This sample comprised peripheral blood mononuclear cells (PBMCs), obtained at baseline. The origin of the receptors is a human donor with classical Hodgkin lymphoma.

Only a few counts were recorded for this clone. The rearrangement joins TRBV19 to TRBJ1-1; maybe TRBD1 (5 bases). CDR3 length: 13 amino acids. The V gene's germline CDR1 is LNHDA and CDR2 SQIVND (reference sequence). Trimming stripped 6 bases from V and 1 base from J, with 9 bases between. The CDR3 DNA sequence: TGTGCCAGTAGCGAAACAGGGAACACTGAAGCTTTCTTT. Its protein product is CASSETGNTEAFF.

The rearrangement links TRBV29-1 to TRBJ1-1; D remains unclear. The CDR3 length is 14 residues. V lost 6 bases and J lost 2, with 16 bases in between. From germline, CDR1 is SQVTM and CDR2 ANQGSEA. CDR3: CSVWTQSSNTEAFF. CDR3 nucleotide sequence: TGCAGCGTCTGGACCCAATCATCCAACACTGAAGCTTTCTTT.

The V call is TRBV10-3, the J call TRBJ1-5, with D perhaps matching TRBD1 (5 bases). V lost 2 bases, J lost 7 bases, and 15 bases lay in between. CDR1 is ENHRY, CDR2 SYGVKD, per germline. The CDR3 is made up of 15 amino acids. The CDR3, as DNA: TGTGCCATCAGTGAGAGGCCGAACCGGGACCAGCCCCAGCATTTT. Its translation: CAISERPNRDQPQHF.

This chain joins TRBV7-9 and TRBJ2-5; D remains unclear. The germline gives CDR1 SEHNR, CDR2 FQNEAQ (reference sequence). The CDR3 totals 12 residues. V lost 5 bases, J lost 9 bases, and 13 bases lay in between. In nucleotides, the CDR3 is TGTGCCAGCAGCCCGACATCTTGGGCCCAGTACTTC. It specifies CASSPTSWAQYF. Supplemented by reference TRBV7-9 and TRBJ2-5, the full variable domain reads DTGVSQNPRHKITKRGQNVTFRCDPISEHNRLYWYRQTLGQGPEFLTYFQNEAQLEKSRLLSDRFSAERPKGSFSTLEIQRTEQGDSAMYLCASSPTSWAQYFGPGTRLLVL.

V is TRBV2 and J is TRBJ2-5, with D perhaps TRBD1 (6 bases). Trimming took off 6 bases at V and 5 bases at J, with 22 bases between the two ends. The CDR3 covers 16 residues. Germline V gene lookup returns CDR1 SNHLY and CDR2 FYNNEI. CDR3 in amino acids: CASSWETYRDGETQYF. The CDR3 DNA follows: TGTGCCAGCAGCTGGGAGACTTACAGGGATGGGGAGACCCAGTACTTC.

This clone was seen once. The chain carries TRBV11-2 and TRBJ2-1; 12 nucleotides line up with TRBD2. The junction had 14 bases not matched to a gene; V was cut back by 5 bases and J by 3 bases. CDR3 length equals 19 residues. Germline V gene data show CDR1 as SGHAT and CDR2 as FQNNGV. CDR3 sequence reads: CASSPEGLAGQGNYNEQFF. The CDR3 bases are TGTGCCAGCAGCCCCGAGGGACTAGCGGGCCAGGGTAACTACAATGAGCAGTTCTTC.

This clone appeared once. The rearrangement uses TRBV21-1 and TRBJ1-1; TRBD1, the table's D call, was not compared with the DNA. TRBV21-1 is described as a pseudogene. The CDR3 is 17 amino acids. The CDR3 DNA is TGTGCCAGCAGCAAAGCCCCTCGGACAGGGGAGAACACTGAAGCTTTCTTT. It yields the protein CASSKAPRTGENTEAFF.

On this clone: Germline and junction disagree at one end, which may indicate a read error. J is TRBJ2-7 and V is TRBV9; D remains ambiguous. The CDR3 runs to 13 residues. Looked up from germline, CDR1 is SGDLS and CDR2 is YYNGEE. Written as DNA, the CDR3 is TGTGTCAGCAGCGCCGGACCACAATACGAGCAGTACTTC. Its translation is CVSSAGPQYEQYF.

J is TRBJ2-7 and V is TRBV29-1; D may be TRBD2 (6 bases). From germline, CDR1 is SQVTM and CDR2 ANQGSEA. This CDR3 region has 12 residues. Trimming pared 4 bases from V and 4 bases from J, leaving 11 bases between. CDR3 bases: TGCAGCGTTGGGAGGGGCGCGTACGAGCAGTACTTC. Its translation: CSVGRGAYEQYF.

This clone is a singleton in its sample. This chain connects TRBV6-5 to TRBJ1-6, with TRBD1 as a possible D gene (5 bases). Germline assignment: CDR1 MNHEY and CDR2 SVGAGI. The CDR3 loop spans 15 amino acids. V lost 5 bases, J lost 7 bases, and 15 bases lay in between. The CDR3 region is CASSRSTATNSPLHF. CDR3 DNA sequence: TGTGCCAGCAGTCGATCGACAGCTACGAATTCACCCCTCCACTTT.

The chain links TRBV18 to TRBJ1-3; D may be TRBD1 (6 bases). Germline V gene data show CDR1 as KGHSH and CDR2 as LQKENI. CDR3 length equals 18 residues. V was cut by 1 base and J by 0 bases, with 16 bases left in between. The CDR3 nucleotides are TGTGCCAGCTCACCACTTCCCCGGACAGCTTACTCTGGAAACACCATATATTTT. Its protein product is CASSPLPRTAYSGNTIYF. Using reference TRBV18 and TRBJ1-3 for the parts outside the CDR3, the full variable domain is NAGVMQNPRHLVRRRGQEARLRCSPMKGHSHVYWYRQLPEEGLKFMVYLQKENIIDESGMPKERFSAEFPKEGPSILRIQQVVRGDSAAYFCASSPLPRTAYSGNTIYFGEGSWLTVV.

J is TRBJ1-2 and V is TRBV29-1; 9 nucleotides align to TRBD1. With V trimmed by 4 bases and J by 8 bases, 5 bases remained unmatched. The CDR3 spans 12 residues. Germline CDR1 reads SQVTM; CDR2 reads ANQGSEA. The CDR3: CSVAWTGVGYTF. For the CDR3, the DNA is TGCAGCGTTGCTTGGACAGGGGTGGGCTACACCTTC.

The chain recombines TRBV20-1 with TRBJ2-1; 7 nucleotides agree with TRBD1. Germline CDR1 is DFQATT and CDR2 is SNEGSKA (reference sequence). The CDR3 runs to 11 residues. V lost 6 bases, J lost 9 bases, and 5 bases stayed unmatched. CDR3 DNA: TGCAGTGCGCGCGACAGGGTTGAGCAGTTCTTC. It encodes CSARDRVEQFF.

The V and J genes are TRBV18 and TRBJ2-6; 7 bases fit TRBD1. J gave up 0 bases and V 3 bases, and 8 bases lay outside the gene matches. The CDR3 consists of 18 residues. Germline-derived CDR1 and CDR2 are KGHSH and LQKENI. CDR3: CASSPWGQLTSGANVLTF. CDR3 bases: TGTGCCAGCTCACCGTGGGGACAGTTAACCTCTGGGGCCAACGTCCTGACTTTC.

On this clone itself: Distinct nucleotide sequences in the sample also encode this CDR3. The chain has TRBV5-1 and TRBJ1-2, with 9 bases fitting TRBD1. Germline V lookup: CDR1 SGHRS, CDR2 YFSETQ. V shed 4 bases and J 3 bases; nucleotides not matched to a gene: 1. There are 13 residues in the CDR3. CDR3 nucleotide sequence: TGCGCCAGCAGCAGGACAGGGGACTATGGCTACACCTTC. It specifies CASSRTGDYGYTF.

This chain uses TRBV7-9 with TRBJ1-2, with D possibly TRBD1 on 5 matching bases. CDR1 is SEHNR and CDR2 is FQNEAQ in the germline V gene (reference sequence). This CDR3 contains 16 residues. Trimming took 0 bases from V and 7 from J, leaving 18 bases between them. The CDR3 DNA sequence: TGTGCCAGCAGCTTAGCGGAGCGGGACGTAGGACGTGGCTACACCTTC. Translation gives CASSLAERDVGRGYTF.

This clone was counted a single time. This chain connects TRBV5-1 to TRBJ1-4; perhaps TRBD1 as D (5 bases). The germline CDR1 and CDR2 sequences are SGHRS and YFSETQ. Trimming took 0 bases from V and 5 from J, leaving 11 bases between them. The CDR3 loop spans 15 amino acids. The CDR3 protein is CASSLGGWGNEKLFF. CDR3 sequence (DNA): TGCGCCAGCAGCTTGGGGGGCTGGGGAAATGAAAAACTGTTTTTT.

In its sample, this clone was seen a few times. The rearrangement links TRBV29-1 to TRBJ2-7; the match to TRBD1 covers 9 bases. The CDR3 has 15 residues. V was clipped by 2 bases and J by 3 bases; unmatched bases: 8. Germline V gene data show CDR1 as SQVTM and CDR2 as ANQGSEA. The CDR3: CSVELGWTGDYEQYF. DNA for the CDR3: TGCAGCGTTGAATTAGGGTGGACAGGGGACTACGAGCAGTACTTC.

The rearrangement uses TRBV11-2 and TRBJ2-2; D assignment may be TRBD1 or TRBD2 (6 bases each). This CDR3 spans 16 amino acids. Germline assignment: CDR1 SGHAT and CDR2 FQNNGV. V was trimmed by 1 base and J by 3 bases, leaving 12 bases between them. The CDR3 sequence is CASSLGGGRYTGELFF. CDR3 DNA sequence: TGTGCCAGCAGCTTAGGTGGGGGGCGATACACCGGGGAGCTGTTTTTT. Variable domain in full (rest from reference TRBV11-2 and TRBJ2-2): EAGVAQSPRYKIIEKRQSVAFWCNPISGHATLYWYQQILGQGPKLLIQFQNNGVVDDSQLPKDRFSAERLKGVDSTLKIQPAKLEDSAVYLCASSLGGGRYTGELFFGEGSRLTVL.

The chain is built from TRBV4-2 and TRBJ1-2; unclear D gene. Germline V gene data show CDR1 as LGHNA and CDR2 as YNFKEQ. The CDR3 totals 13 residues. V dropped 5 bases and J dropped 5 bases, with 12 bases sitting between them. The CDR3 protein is CASSLAGKYGYTF. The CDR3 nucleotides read TGTGCCAGCAGCTTGGCGGGAAAATATGGCTACACCTTC.

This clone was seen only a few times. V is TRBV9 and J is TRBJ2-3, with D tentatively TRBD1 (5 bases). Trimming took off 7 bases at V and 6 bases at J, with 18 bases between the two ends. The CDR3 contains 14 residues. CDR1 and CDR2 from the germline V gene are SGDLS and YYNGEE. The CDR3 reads CASSTGHGRDTQYF. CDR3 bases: TGTGCCAGCTCCACAGGACATGGGCGGGATACGCAGTATTTT.

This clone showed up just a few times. As DNA, the CDR3 is TGTGCCAGCAGCTCTAAAAGGGCGGGGGAGCTGAACTGGGAAGCTTTCTTT. This gives the protein CASSSKRAGELNWEAFF. The chain joins TRBV7-9 to TRBJ1-1, with D possibly being TRBD1 (5 bases). The germline CDR1 and CDR2 sequences are SEHNR and FQNEAQ (reference sequence). Trimming removed 4 bases at V and 8 bases at J, with 26 bases between. There are 17 residues in the CDR3.

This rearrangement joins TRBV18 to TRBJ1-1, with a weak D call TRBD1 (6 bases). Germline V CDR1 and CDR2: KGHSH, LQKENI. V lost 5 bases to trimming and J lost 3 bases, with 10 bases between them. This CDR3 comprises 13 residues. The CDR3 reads CASSGQQYTEAFF. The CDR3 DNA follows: TGTGCCAGCTCAGGACAGCAATACACTGAAGCTTTCTTT.

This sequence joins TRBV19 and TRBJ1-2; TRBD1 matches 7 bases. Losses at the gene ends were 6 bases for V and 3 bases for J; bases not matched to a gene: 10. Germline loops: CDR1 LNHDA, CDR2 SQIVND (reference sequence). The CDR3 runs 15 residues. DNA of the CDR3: TGTGCCAGTAGACGGGATACAGGGGTTGACTATGGCTACACCTTC. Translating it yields CASRRDTGVDYGYTF.

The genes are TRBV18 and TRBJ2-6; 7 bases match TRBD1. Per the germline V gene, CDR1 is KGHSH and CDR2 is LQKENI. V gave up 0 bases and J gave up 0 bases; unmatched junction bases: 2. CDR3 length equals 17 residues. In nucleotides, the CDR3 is TGTGCCAGCTCACCACCGACAGGGACCTCTGGGGCCAACGTCCTGACTTTC. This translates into CASSPPTGTSGANVLTF. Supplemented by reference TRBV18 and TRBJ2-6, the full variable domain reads NAGVMQNPRHLVRRRGQEARLRCSPMKGHSHVYWYRQLPEEGLKFMVYLQKENIIDESGMPKERFSAEFPKEGPSILRIQQVVRGDSAAYFCASSPPTGTSGANVLTFGAGSRLTVL.

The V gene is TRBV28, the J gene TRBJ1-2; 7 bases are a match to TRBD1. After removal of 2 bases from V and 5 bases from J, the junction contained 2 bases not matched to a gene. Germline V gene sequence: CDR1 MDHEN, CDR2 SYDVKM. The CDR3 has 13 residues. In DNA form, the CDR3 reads TGTGCCAGCAGTTTAGTACAGGGGTATGGCTACACCTTC. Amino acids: CASSLVQGYGYTF.

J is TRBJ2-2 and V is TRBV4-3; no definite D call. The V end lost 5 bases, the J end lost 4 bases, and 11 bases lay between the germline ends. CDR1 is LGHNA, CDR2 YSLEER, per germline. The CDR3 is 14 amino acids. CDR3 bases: TGCGCCAGCAGCTACGGACCTTTCACCGGGGAGCTGTTTTTT. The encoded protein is CASSYGPFTGELFF.

CDR3 residues: CASSNGQYQETQYF. In nucleotides, the CDR3 is TGTGCCAGCAGCAACGGACAGTACCAAGAGACCCAGTACTTC. V gene TRBV7-9 combines with J gene TRBJ2-5; perhaps TRBD1 as D (6 bases). This CDR3 contains 14 residues. CDR1 SEHNR and CDR2 FQNEAQ come from the germline V gene (reference sequence). Trimming stripped 5 bases from V and 0 bases from J, with 10 bases between.

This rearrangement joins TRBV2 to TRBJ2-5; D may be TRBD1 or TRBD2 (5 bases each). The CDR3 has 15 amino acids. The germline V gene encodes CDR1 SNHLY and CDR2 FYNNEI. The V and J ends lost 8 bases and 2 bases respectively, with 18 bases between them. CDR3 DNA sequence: TGTGCCAGCGGCGAGGTGGGGGAGCGGCAAGAGACCCAGTACTTC. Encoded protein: CASGEVGERQETQYF.